What follows are 8 T cell receptor beta chains derived from one specimen sequenced in a study of blood T cell repertoires in COVID-19 (dated by TCRdb to between 2020 and 2021). The library was generated by the immunoSEQ multiplex PCR assay. The immuneACCESS repertoire file appears here via TCRdb, limited to in-frame rearrangements. These files lack a portion of the clones; in checked studies, under half of the deficit traces to unresolved V genes, and the cause of the others is not known. The sample yields about 99,000 clones; 91% were counted once. 5% to 6.5% of the sample lies in the top ten. Sequences were obtained from peripheral blood. The source of these receptors is a human donor in a cohort sampled during active COVID-19.

The genes are TRBV27 and TRBJ2-7, with 7 positions matching TRBD1. V gave up 8 bases and J gave up 0 bases; unmatched junction bases: 4. CDR1 and CDR2 from the germline V gene are MNHEY and SMNVEV (reference sequence). CDR3 size: 13 residues. CDR3 coding DNA: TGTGCCAGCTCAGACAGGGCCTCCTACGAGCAGTACTTC. Its translation: CASSDRASYEQYF.

V and J are TRBV7-6 and TRBJ1-1; the match to TRBD1 covers 10 bases. Germline loops: CDR1 SGHVS, CDR2 FNYEAQ. Trimming took 6 bases from V and 2 from J; bases not matched to a gene: 9. The CDR3 length is 16 residues. Here the CDR3 DNA reads TGTGCCAGCAGTTCTGGACAGGGGGAGGGTAACACTGAAGCTTTCTTT. Translating gives CASSSGQGEGNTEAFF.

This chain uses TRBV28 with TRBJ2-1, with D uncertain. The CDR3 totals 13 residues. The V gene's germline CDR1 is MDHEN and CDR2 SYDVKM. Trimming took off 7 bases at V and 0 bases at J, with 7 bases between the two ends. This CDR3 reads CASTTSSYNEQFF. The CDR3 DNA reads as TGTGCCAGCACGACTTCCTCCTACAATGAGCAGTTCTTC.

The J gene is TRBJ2-5, the V gene TRBV29-1; D gene uncertain. Trimming removed 4 bases at V and 4 bases at J, with 4 bases between. CDR1 and CDR2 (germline): SQVTM, ANQGSEA. The CDR3 contains 10 residues. CDR3 protein: CSVVRETQYF. The CDR3 nucleotides are TGCAGCGTTGTGAGAGAGACCCAGTACTTC.

The chain is built from TRBV2 and TRBJ2-1; 11 bases fit TRBD2. CDR1 SNHLY and CDR2 FYNNEI come from the germline V gene. Trimming took 7 bases from V and 7 from J; bases not matched to a gene: 9. This CDR3 comprises 15 residues. CDR3 sequence reads: CASTPGLAVMNEQFF. The CDR3 DNA follows: TGTGCCAGCACCCCGGGACTAGCGGTAATGAATGAGCAGTTCTTC.

The chain couples TRBV27 to TRBJ1-2; 10 nucleotides agree with TRBD1. CDR1 MNHEY and CDR2 SMNVEV come from the germline V gene (reference sequence). The junction had 10 bases not matched to a gene; V was cut back by 6 bases and J by 6 bases. The CDR3 contains 15 residues. In nucleotides, the CDR3 is TGTGCCAGCAGCCCCTTCGGACAGGGGGTCGATGGCTACACCTTC. It encodes CASSPFGQGVDGYTF.

This clone was seen more than once but under ten times. The chain is built from TRBV5-1 and TRBJ2-5, with no clear D. This CDR3 has 14 amino acids. CDR1 and CDR2 (germline): SGHRS, YFSETQ. Trimming removed 0 bases at V and 2 bases at J, with 8 bases between. The CDR3 sequence is CASSLANSQETQYF. As DNA, the CDR3 is TGCGCCAGCAGCTTGGCCAACTCACAAGAGACCCAGTACTTC.

The gene calls are TRBV19 and TRBJ2-5; D gene unclear. V dropped 1 base and J dropped 7 bases, with 10 bases sitting between them. The CDR3 covers 13 residues. Germline CDR1 is LNHDA and CDR2 is SQIVND (reference sequence). The CDR3 spells CASSIASGSTQYF. Here the CDR3 DNA reads TGTGCCAGTAGTATAGCTAGTGGTTCGACCCAGTACTTC.